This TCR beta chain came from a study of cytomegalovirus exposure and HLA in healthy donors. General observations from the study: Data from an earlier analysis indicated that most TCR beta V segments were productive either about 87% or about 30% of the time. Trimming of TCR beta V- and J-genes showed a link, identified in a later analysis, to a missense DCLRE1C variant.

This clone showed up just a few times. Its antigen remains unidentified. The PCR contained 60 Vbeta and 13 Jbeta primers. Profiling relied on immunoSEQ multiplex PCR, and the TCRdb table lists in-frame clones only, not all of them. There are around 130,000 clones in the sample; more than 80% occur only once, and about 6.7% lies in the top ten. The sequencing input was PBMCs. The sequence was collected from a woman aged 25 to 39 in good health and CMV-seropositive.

The CDR3 nucleotides are TGTGCCAGCTCAACCGGGTTTCTTAACACCATATATTTT. Its translation is CASSTGFLNTIYF. The rearrangement uses TRBV18 and TRBJ1-3; D gene ambiguous. Germline CDR1 KGHSH, CDR2 LQKENI. The length of the CDR3 is 13 residues. V was cut by 5 bases and J by 7 bases, with 12 bases left in between.